This TCR beta chain was profiled in a study of T cell responses to AZD1222 COVID-19 vaccine. Study results and limitations: Only five to seven AZD1222 recipients tested seropositive at baseline. Repertoire sampling was restricted to post-peak T cell response timepoints. Reportedly, nearly half of unique spike TCRs recognized epitopes outside B.1.351/B.1.1.7 mutations. Clonal diversity was possibly underestimated, and the donors were mostly white British, with more females.

The data were produced by immunoSEQ multiplex PCR, yet TCRdb's version contains in-frame clones alone and is incomplete. The table records over 150,000 clones, 92% of them present only once. This clone showed up just a few times. What it binds is unknown. This receptor was identified in an adult in good health. Source: peripheral blood, taken on day 0 of AZD1222 vaccination.

The chain's CDR3 is CAWGAGGQRGYTF. The DNA of the CDR3 is TGTGCCTGGGGGGCCGGCGGACAGAGGGGCTACACCTTC. The chain has TRBV30 and TRBJ1-2; weak D call: TRBD1 (6 bases). Germline V CDR1 and CDR2: GTSNPN, SVGIG (reference sequence). The CDR3 runs 13 residues. V lost 5 bases, J lost 8 bases, and 18 bases lay in between.